Listed below are T cell receptor beta chains from one sample, sequenced in a study of T cells after somatic rescue of genetic block. The method was immunoSEQ multiplex PCR; TCRdb's version includes in-frame clones alone and lacks a portion of them. The profile covers approximately 15,000 clones, with roughly 70% appearing a single time and roughly 30% taken by the ten largest. Sequencing input: peripheral blood mononuclear cells (PBMCs). The receptor set was obtained from a man aged 18-30 years. Each CDR3 is given with its conserved first and last residue. A D gene is named only where the DNA matches it firmly. Expanded clones get a size class; other rows say once, few or many, or leave the size out.

clone size,V gene,D gene,J gene,CDR3 protein,CDR3 DNA
few,TRBV28,-,TRBJ2-5,CASSLEGPQETQYF,TGTGCCAGCAGTTTAGAGGGACCCCAAGAGACCCAGTACTTC
few,TRBV6-6,-,TRBJ1-2,CASSYGHGALDYTF,TGTGCCAGCAGTTACGGCCACGGGGCCCTAGACTACACCTTC
-,TRBV6-6,TRBD1,TRBJ2-7,CASSASGTGTYEQYF,TGTGCCAGCAGTGCCTCCGGGACAGGGACCTACGAGCAGTACTTC
few,TRBV4-2,TRBD2,TRBJ2-7,CASSQGGTSGYEQYF,TGTGCCAGCAGCCAAGGGGGGACTAGCGGCTACGAGCAGTACTTC
-,TRBV11-2,TRBD1,TRBJ2-7,CASSLGQGSEQYF,TGTGCCAGCAGCTTGGGACAGGGCAGCGAGCAGTACTTC
-,TRBV2,TRBD2,TRBJ2-1,CASRIAGGVYNEQFF,TGTGCCAGCAGAATAGCGGGGGGGGTCTACAATGAGCAGTTCTTC
few,TRBV5-1,-,TRBJ2-3,CASSTRATDTQYF,TGCGCCAGCAGCACACGGGCCACAGATACGCAGTATTTT
-,TRBV5-1,-,TRBJ1-2,CASSLAGLLHGYTF,TGCGCCAGCAGCTTGGCCGGTCTTCTCCATGGCTACACCTTC
-,TRBV2,-,TRBJ2-7,CASSEAGSLQYF,TGTGCCAGCAGTGAAGCGGGCAGCCTGCAGTACTTC
-,TRBV6-6,-,TRBJ2-7,CAIETDSYEQYF,TGTGCCATCGAGACAGACTCCTACGAGCAGTACTTC
-,TRBV29-1,TRBD1,TRBJ2-3,CSATGGTDTQYF,TGCAGCGCAACAGGGGGCACAGATACGCAGTATTTT
-,TRBV5-1,TRBD1,TRBJ1-2,CASSLWTGDGYTF,TGCGCCAGCAGCCTCTGGACAGGAGATGGCTACACCTTC
few,TRBV11-3,-,TRBJ2-3,CASSLAGGTDTQYF,TGTGCCAGCAGCTTAGCTGGGGGGACAGATACGCAGTATTTT
-,TRBV15,-,TRBJ2-7,CATSRGGGTYEQYF,TGTGCCACCAGCAGAGGAGGGGGTACCTACGAGCAGTACTTC
once,TRBV9,TRBD2,TRBJ2-7,CASSSFAGGPEEQYF,TGTGCCAGCAGCTCCTTCGCGGGGGGGCCTGAGGAGCAGTACTTC
-,TRBV5-4,TRBD2,TRBJ2-3,CASSPGLVGYPTDTQYF,TGTGCCAGCAGCCCCGGACTAGTTGGGTACCCCACAGATACGCAGTATTTT
-,TRBV7-2,-,TRBJ2-6,CASSLVAVGGANVLTF,TGTGCCAGCAGCTTAGTAGCGGTCGGTGGGGCCAACGTCCTGACTTTC